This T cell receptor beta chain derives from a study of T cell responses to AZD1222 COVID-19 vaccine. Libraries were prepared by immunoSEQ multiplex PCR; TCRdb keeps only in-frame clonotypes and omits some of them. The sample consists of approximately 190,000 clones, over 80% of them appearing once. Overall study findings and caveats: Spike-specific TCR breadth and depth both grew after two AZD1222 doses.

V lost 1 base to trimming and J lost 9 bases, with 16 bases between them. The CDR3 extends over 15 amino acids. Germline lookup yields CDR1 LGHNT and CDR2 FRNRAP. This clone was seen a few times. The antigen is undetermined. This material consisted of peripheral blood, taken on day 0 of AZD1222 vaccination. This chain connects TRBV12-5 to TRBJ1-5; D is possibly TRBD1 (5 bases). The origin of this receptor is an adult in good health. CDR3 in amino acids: CASGLGLDSARPQHF. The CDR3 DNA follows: TGTGCTAGTGGTTTGGGTCTCGACAGCGCCCGGCCCCAGCATTTT.